This is a list of T cell receptor beta chains from one sample in a study of beta chain features in type 1 diabetes. Method: immunoSEQ multiplex PCR; TCRdb's copy keeps in-frame clones and lacks some. Among some 160,000 clones listed, 8% to 8.5% were seen once. The specimen sequenced was central memory CD4+ T cells from blood. The receptors were sampled from a woman aged 18-29 years with type 1 diabetes. The CDR3 runs from the conserved cysteine through the conserved F or W. The D gene is left open where the match is weak. Clone size is not always given. Where it is, it says once, few, many or a class for expanded clones.

abundance	d_gene	v_gene	j_gene	CDR3nt	CDR3aa
.	TRBD1	TRBV2	TRBJ1-1	TGTGCCAGCAGTGTCGGACAGGGGAACACTGAAGCTTTCTTT	CASSVGQGNTEAFF
few	TRBD1	TRBV4-1	TRBJ2-7	TGCGCCAGCAGCGCCCGACAGGGGGCCTACGAGCAGTACTTC	CASSARQGAYEQYF
few	.	TRBV11-3	TRBJ2-5	TGTGCCAGCAGCATAGGACAGTCAGAGACCCAGTACTTC	CASSIGQSETQYF
few	.	TRBV5-4	TRBJ2-7	TGTGCCAGCAGCTCGGCTGGAGGGTTCTACGAGCAGTACTTC	CASSSAGGFYEQYF
.	.	TRBV19	TRBJ1-1	TGTGCCAGTAGGGCCGACCTAGATCTCCCTGAAGCTTTCTTT	CASRADLDLPEAFF
few	.	TRBV5-1	TRBJ2-2	TGCGCCAGCAGCCCTGGGGGGGCCGCCGGGGAGCTGTTTTTT	CASSPGGAAGELFF
.	.	TRBV13	TRBJ2-2	TGTGCCAGCAGCTTGAATGGGGCGATCACCGGGGAGCTGTTTTTT	CASSLNGAITGELFF
few	.	TRBV5-1	TRBJ1-1	TGCGCCAGCAGCCCGGGGAACACTGAAGCTTTCTTT	CASSPGNTEAFF
.	TRBD1	TRBV18	TRBJ2-5	TGTGCCAGCTCACCCGGACAGGGGAGGCAGGAGACCCAGTACTTC	CASSPGQGRQETQYF
few	TRBD1	TRBV7-8	TRBJ2-5	TGTGCCAGCAGCTCCTCCGGGACAGGGGATGAGACCCAGTACTTC	CASSSSGTGDETQYF
.	TRBD2	TRBV4-1	TRBJ2-1	TGCGCCAGCAGCCAAGATCGAGGGACTAGCGGGAGGGCCGGTCGGTTCTTC	CASSQDRGTSGRAGRFF
.	.	TRBV4-2	TRBJ2-6	TGTGCCAGCAGCCCGTGGAGGGCTGTCAACTCTGGGGCCAACGTCCTGACTTTC	CASSPWRAVNSGANVLTF
.	TRBD1	TRBV6-1	TRBJ2-7	TGTGCCAGCAGTGGGGCACGACAGGGGCGCTACGAGCAGTACTTC	CASSGARQGRYEQYF
.	.	TRBV7-2	TRBJ2-7	TGTGCCAGCAACGGAGAGGGTTACGAGCAGTACTTC	CASNGEGYEQYF
few	.	TRBV21-1	TRBJ2-7	TGTGCCAGCAGCAAAGTACCTCTCAGGATGTACGAGCAGTACTTC	CASSKVPLRMYEQYF
.	TRBD2	TRBV4-3	TRBJ2-3	TGCGCCAGCAGCCATATCAAACTGACCCCGGGAGGTACTGATACGCAGTATTTT	CASSHIKLTPGGTDTQYF
.	.	TRBV30	TRBJ2-1	TGTGCCTGGACCCTCCGCTCCGGGGATGAGCAGTTCTTC	CAWTLRSGDEQFF
once	.	TRBV7-2	TRBJ2-3	TGTGCCAGCAGCTCCAGACTTAACGCAGATACGCAGTATTTT	CASSSRLNADTQYF
.	.	TRBV11-2	TRBJ2-2	TGTGCCAGCAGCCTCGGACCGCTGACTAGCGGGGAGCTGTTTTTT	CASSLGPLTSGELFF
.	TRBD2	TRBV28	TRBJ2-7	TGTGCCAGTGGGAGGGACCAGCCATACGAGCAGTACTTC	CASGRDQPYEQYF
many	.	TRBV7-9	TRBJ2-2	TGTGCCAGCAGGTATACCGGGACACTCACCGGGGAGCTGTTTTTT	CASRYTGTLTGELFF
few	.	TRBV5-6	TRBJ1-5	TGTGCCAGCAGCTTGGGAGGATTCGGAAATCAGCCCCAGCATTTT	CASSLGGFGNQPQHF
.	TRBD1	TRBV7-9	TRBJ2-7	TGTGCCAGCAGCAACCCGGGACAGGGCTACGAGCAGTACTTC	CASSNPGQGYEQYF
.	TRBD2	TRBV11-2	TRBJ2-3	TGTGCCAGCAGCGGGGTAGCGGGGTCCGCGGATACGCAGTATTTT	CASSGVAGSADTQYF
.	.	TRBV5-6	TRBJ1-5	TGTGCCAGCAGCTTGTGGCGTCAGGGTTATCAGCCCCAGCATTTT	CASSLWRQGYQPQHF
.	.	TRBV20-1	TRBJ2-3	TGCAGTTCCTACACAGATACGCAGTATTTT	CSSYTDTQYF
few	.	TRBV11-2	TRBJ2-1	TGTGCCAGCAGCTTAGACGGGACGGGGGAGTTCTTC	CASSLDGTGEFF
few	TRBD1	TRBV4-3	TRBJ2-7	TGCGCCAGCAGCCAGAGAACCGGGACAGGGCCCTCCTACGAGCAGTACTTC	CASSQRTGTGPSYEQYF
.	TRBD1	TRBV7-2	TRBJ1-2	TGTGCCAGCAGCTCATCCCACAGGGGTGGCTACACCTTC	CASSSSHRGGYTF
.	.	TRBV5-4	TRBJ1-2	TGTGCCAGCAGCTTGGGTCAGAACTATGGCTACACCTTC	CASSLGQNYGYTF
.	TRBD1	TRBV9	TRBJ2-6	TGTGCCAGCAGTACCGGGACAGGGGGCTCTGGGGCCAACGTCCTGACTTTC	CASSTGTGGSGANVLTF
.	.	TRBV9	TRBJ2-1	TGTGCCAGCAGCCCCCGTGGGGGAGGTGGGAATGAGCAGTTCTTC	CASSPRGGGGNEQFF
few	.	TRBV7-9	TRBJ2-7	TGTGCCAGCAGCGAACTCTACGAGCAGTACTTC	CASSELYEQYF
few	.	TRBV6-5	TRBJ2-3	TGTGCCAGCGCCCTAGGGGCAAACACAGATACGCAGTATTTT	CASALGANTDTQYF
few	TRBD2	TRBV7-3	TRBJ2-5	TGTGCCAGCAGCTTAGCACCACCTAGCGGGAGCTCGAAAGAGACCCAGTACTTC	CASSLAPPSGSSKETQYF
few	.	TRBV30	TRBJ1-2	TGTGCCTGGAGTTTGTCAGGGGACGGCTACACCTTC	CAWSLSGDGYTF
few	.	TRBV6-5	TRBJ1-1	TGTGCCAGCAGTTACGGCTATCTGGGGAGGACTGAAGCTTTCTTT	CASSYGYLGRTEAFF
.	.	TRBV9	TRBJ2-3	TGTGCCAGCAGCTACCTGAGAGGGAGGTTTGCAGATACGCAGTATTTT	CASSYLRGRFADTQYF
many	TRBD2	TRBV7-9	TRBJ2-3	TGTGCCAGCCCGGGACTAGCGGATACGCAGTATTTT	CASPGLADTQYF
few	.	TRBV6-5	TRBJ2-7	TGTGCCAGTTGGAGGAGGGCGGCCTACGAGCAGTACTTC	CASWRRAAYEQYF
few	TRBD1	TRBV11-3	TRBJ1-2	TGTGCCAGCAGTGGTGGAGGTCCGAAGACAGGGCAGAAATATGGCTACACCTTC	CASSGGGPKTGQKYGYTF
.	.	TRBV30	TRBJ1-5	TGTGCCTGGAGTGCGGGGGGCTCAGATCAGCCCCAGCATTTT	CAWSAGGSDQPQHF
few	.	TRBV29-1	TRBJ2-6	TGCAGCGAGCAAGGGAGAATATTCTCTGGGGCCAACGTCCTGACTTTC	CSEQGRIFSGANVLTF
few	.	TRBV5-5	TRBJ1-5	TGCGCCAGCAGCCAAGATTGGCGGCAGAACAATCAGCCCCAGCATTTT	CASSQDWRQNNQPQHF
few	.	TRBV5-1	TRBJ2-1	TGCGCCAGCAGCTCTGACCCAGTCGGGGAGCAGTTCTTC	CASSSDPVGEQFF
.	TRBD1	TRBV29-1	TRBJ1-4	TGCAGCGCTCGACAGGGAGGTGAAAAACTGTTTTTT	CSARQGGEKLFF
.	TRBD1	TRBV5-1	TRBJ2-7	TGCGCCAGCAGCGCACAGGGGGCGCTTGTCTACGAGCAGTACTTC	CASSAQGALVYEQYF
few	TRBD1	TRBV7-2	TRBJ1-4	TGTGCCAGCAGCCCGCACCCACCGTCGACAGGGGGGATTGAAAAACTGTTTTTT	CASSPHPPSTGGIEKLFF
few	TRBD1	TRBV6-6	TRBJ2-7	TGTGCCAGCAGTTACTCAGGACAGGGAACCCACGAGCAGTACTTC	CASSYSGQGTHEQYF
.	TRBD1	TRBV18	TRBJ1-2	TGTGCCAGCTCACCCGACAGGGACTATGGCTACACCTTC	CASSPDRDYGYTF
.	.	TRBV19	TRBJ2-5	TGTGCCAGTAGTATCGGGGGGCGCATGGAGACCCAGTACTTC	CASSIGGRMETQYF
few	TRBD1	TRBV7-8	TRBJ1-6	TGTGCCAGCAGAGGACAGGGCCCTAATTCACCCCTCCACTTT	CASRGQGPNSPLHF
.	TRBD2	TRBV4-3	TRBJ2-4	TGCGCCAGCAGCATTACTACTAGCGGGGGGGCTGCCAAAAACATTCAGTACTTC	CASSITTSGGAAKNIQYF
few	.	TRBV6-6	TRBJ1-5	TGTGCCAGCAGTTACTCGACGGGTTATAACAATCAGCCCCAGCATTTT	CASSYSTGYNNQPQHF
.	.	TRBV4-3	TRBJ2-7	TGCGCCAGCAGCCAATCCCCCTTCGACCCGGACAGCAGCTCCTACGAGCAGTACTTC	CASSQSPFDPDSSSYEQYF